The clone carrying this T cell receptor beta chain was seen ten or more times. Its specificity is unknown. Each CDR3 protein gets one entry after TCRdb re-called the 5' RACE reads with MiXCR. Of 120,000 or so distinct CDR3 sequences listed, almost 9% are singletons. The CDR3 runs 17 residues. The V and J ends lost 5 bases and 0 bases respectively, with 17 bases between them. This sample stems from a study of T cells after yellow fever vaccination. About the study: Preparation of fractions with low cell numbers was performed using SMART-Seq v4 Ultra Low Input.

Study-wide results and caveats: A weaker but faster secondary response was observed, peaking on day 5 versus 15.

The chain carries TRBV12-3 or TRBV12-4 and TRBJ2-1; D call uncertain. This receptor was identified in a young man who received the YFV17D yellow fever vaccine. The source material was CD8+ T cells sorted from PBMCs, sampled on the day of the yellow fever booster vaccination. As DNA, the CDR3 is TGTGCCAGCAGTCTCCCCGGGTTAGAGGACTCCTACAATGAGCAGTTCTTC. Translating gives CASSLPGLEDSYNEQFF.